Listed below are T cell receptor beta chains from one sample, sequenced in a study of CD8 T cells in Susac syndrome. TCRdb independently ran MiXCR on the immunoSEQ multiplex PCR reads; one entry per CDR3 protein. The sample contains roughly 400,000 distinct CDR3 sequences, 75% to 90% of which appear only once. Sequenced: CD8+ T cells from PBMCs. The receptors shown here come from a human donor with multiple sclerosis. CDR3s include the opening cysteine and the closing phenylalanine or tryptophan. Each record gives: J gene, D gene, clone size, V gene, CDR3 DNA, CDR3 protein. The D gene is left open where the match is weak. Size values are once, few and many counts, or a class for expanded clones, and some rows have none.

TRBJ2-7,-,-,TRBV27,TGTGCCAGCAGTTACGGGCACTCCTACGAGCAGTACTTC,CASSYGHSYEQYF
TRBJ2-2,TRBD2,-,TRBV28,TGTGCCAGCAGTTTGGGGACTAGCGGGAGAAACACCGGGGAGCTGTTTTTT,CASSLGTSGRNTGELFF
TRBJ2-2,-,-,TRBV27,TGTGCCAGCAGTTTTTATGCAGGGGTGACCGGGGAGCTGTTTTTT,CASSFYAGVTGELFF
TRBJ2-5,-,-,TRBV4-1,TGCGCCAGCAGCCAAGATCGGGGGGCAGGGGAGACCCAGTACTTC,CASSQDRGAGETQYF
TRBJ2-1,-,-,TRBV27,TGTGCCAGCAGTTTAACGGGCAATGGGAATGAGCAGTTCTTC,CASSLTGNGNEQFF
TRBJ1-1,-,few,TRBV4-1,TGCGCCAGCAGCCAAGAGTACAGGAACACTGAAGCTTTCTTT,CASSQEYRNTEAFF
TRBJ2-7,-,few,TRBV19,TGTGCCAGTAGTATGGGGGACCGGCCCTACGAGCAGTACTTC,CASSMGDRPYEQYF
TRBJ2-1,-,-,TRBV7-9,TGTGCCAGCAGCTCGACCCCCTATGGCCGCTCCTACAATGAGCAGTTCTTC,CASSSTPYGRSYNEQFF
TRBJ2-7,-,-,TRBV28,TGTGCCAGCAGTTTACCCCCCCGGGACAACGAGCAGTACTTC,CASSLPPRDNEQYF
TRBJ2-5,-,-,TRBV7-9,TGTGCCAGCAGCTTAGCCCCACACCAAGAGACCCAGTACTTC,CASSLAPHQETQYF
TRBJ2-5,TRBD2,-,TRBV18,TGTGCCAGCACCAAACTTAGCGGGGCCGCGGACGAGACCCAGTACTTC,CASTKLSGAADETQYF
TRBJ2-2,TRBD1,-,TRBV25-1,TGTGCCAGCAGTGATTCCACGTTACGAGACAGGGTGAACACCGGGGAGCTGTTTTTT,CASSDSTLRDRVNTGELFF
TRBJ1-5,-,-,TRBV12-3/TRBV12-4,TGTGCCAGCAGTTCACACCGTTATAGCAATCAGCCCCAGCATTTT,CASSSHRYSNQPQHF
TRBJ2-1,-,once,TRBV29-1,TGCAGCGTTGATGGCGGGACCTCCTACAATGAGCAGTTCTTC,CSVDGGTSYNEQFF
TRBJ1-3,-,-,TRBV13,TGTGCCAGCAGCTTAGGCCTCGAGGTGTCACTCTCTGGAAACACCATATATTTT,CASSLGLEVSLSGNTIYF
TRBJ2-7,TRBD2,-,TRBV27,TGTGCCAGCAGGGTAGCGGGAGGGCCAGGTGAGCAGTACTTC,CASRVAGGPGEQYF
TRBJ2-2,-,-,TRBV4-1,TGCGCCAGCCGCCAAGGGGGGGGGCGCGCCGGGGAGCTGTTTTTT,CASRQGGGRAGELFF
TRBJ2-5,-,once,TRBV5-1,TGCGCCAGCAGCGGGGGAGACAGAGACCAAGAGACCCAGTACTTC,CASSGGDRDQETQYF
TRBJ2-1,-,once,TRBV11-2,TGTGCCAGCAGCTCTACATTTCCCGACACCTACAATGAGCAGTTCTTC,CASSSTFPDTYNEQFF
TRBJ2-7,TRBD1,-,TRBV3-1,TGTGCCAGCAGCCGAGACGGACAGGGCAACTACGAGCAGTACTTC,CASSRDGQGNYEQYF
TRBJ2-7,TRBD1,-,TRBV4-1,TGCGCCAGCAGCCCACTCGGGACAGGGGGCTCCGAGCAGTACTTC,CASSPLGTGGSEQYF
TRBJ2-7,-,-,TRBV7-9,TGTGCCAGCAGCTTTTTTGGGGGGAGAGACTACGAGCAGTACTTC,CASSFFGGRDYEQYF
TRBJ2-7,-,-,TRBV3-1,TGTGCCAGCAGCCTACTGGACGGTAAATACGAGCAGTACTTC,CASSLLDGKYEQYF
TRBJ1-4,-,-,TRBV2,TGTGCCAGCAGGGGCCCAGGGATGGAAAAACTGTTTTTT,CASRGPGMEKLFF
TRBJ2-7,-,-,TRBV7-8,TGTGCCAGCAGCCAAACAGGGCCCTACGAGCAGTACTTC,CASSQTGPYEQYF
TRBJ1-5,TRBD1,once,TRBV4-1,TGCGCCAGCAGCCATTCGGGACAGTTCAATCAGCCCCAGCATTTT,CASSHSGQFNQPQHF
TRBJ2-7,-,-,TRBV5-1,TGCGCCAGCAGCTTAAATGGCGAGCAGTACTTC,CASSLNGEQYF
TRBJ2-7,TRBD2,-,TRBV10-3,TGTGCCGTAATCCTAGCGGGTCCCTCAGTGGACGAGCAGTACTTC,CAVILAGPSVDEQYF
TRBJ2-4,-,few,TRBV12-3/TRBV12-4,TGTGCCAGCAGCTCCCCTGGAGGGGCCAAAAACATTCAGTACTTC,CASSSPGGAKNIQYF
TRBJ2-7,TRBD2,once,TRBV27,TGTGCCAGCAGTTTAGTTGCGGGAGACAGCTACGAGCAGTACTTC,CASSLVAGDSYEQYF
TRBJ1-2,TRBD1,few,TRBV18,TGTGCCAGCTCATGGGACAGGGACCTCTATGGCTACACCTTC,CASSWDRDLYGYTF
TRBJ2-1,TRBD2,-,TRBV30,TGTGCCTGGAGTGTTGGTAGCGGGGGGGTCAATGAGCAGTTCTTC,CAWSVGSGGVNEQFF
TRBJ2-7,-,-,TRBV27,TGTGCCAGCAGTTTCTCGGGCGGGGTACCCTACGAGCAGTACTTC,CASSFSGGVPYEQYF
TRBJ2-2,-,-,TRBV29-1,TGCAGCGTTGAAGATACTACCATAAGGGCCGAGGAGTACACCGGGGAGCTGTTTTTT,CSVEDTTIRAEEYTGELFF
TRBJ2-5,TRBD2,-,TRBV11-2,TGTGCCAGCAGCTCACATATACTAGCGGGGGAAGAGACCCAGTACTTC,CASSSHILAGEETQYF
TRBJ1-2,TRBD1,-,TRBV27,TGTGCCAGCAGTTTATCGGGACAGTCGAAGAACTATGGCTACACCTTC,CASSLSGQSKNYGYTF
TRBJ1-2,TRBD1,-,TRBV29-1,TGCAGCGTCGGGACAGGGGGATCCTATGGCTACACCTTC,CSVGTGGSYGYTF
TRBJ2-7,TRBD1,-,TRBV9,TGTGCCAGCAGCCCCGCCCGGACAGGCCCCTACGAGCAGTACTTC,CASSPARTGPYEQYF
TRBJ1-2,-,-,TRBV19,TGTGCCAGTTGTTTTTCAGTTAACTATGGCTACACCTTC,CASCFSVNYGYTF
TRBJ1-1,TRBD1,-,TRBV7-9,TGTGCCAGCAGCTCCCCTCAGGGGGTAATCACTGAAGCTTTCTTT,CASSSPQGVITEAFF
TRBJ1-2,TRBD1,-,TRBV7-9,TGTGCCAGCCTGCCCCCCTGGACAGGGGCAAACTACACCTTC,CASLPPWTGANYTF
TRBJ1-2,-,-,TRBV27,TGTGCCAGCAGTTATGGACCCAACTATGGCTACACCTTC,CASSYGPNYGYTF